This TCR beta chain came from a study of regulatory T cells in long-lasting Graves disease. Trimming took 4 bases from V and 9 from J, leaving 19 bases between them. CDR3 length equals 15 residues. Germline V CDR1 and CDR2: MNHEY, SVGAGI. Libraries of TCR beta came from iRepertoire HTBI primers plus Arm-PCR of CDR3 regions. TCRdb called the multiplex PCR reads again in MiXCR, with one record for every CDR3 protein. The table shows a few hundred thousand distinct CDR3 sequences, with over 9.5% occurring only once. Time point indicated: newly diagnosed GD, antithyroid drugs for less than 3 months. RNA isolated from PBMCs was used to make the TCR library. This sample also belongs to another study, concerning T cells in Graves' hyperthyroidism and ophthalmopathy.

The sequencing here drew on peripheral blood mononuclear cells (PBMCs), taken at new diagnosis, from a patient treated with antithyroid drugs. The receptor comes from a young woman with Graves disease. The V gene is TRBV6-5, the J gene TRBJ1-5, with a possible D match to TRBD1 (5 bases). CDR3 DNA: TGTGCCAGCAGTTCGGGACTTCAAAAGGGGCGGCCCCAGCATTTT. Amino acids: CASSSGLQKGRPQHF.